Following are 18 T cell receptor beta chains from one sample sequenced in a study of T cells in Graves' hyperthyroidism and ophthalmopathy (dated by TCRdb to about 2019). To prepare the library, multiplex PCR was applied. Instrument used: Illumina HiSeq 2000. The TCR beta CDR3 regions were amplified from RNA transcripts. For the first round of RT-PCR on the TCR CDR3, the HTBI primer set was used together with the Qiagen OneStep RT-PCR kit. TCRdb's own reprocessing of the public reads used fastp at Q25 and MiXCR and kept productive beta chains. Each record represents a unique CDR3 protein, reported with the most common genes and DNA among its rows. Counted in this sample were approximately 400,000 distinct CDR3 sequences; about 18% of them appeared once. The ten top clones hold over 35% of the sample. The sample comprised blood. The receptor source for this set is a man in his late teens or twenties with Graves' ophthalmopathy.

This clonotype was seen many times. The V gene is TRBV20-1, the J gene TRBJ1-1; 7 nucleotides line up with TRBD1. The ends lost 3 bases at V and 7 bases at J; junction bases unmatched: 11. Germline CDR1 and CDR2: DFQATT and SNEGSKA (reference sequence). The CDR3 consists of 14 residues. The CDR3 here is CSASSLEGTDEAFF. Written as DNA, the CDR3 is TGCAGTGCTAGTAGCCTGGAAGGGACAGATGAAGCTTTCTTT.

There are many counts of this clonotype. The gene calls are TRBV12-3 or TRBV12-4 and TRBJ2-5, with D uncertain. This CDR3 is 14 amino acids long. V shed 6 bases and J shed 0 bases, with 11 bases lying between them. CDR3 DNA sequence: TGTGCCAGCAGGCCCCCTGGGTACCAAGAGACCCAGTACTTC. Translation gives CASRPPGYQETQYF.

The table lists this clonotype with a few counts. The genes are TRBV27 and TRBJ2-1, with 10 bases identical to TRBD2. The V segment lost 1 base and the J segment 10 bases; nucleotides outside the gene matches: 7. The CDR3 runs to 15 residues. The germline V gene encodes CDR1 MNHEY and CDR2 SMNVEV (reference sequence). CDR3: CASSLWTSGTREQFF. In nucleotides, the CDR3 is TGTGCCAGCAGTTTATGGACTAGCGGAACGCGAGAGCAGTTCTTC.

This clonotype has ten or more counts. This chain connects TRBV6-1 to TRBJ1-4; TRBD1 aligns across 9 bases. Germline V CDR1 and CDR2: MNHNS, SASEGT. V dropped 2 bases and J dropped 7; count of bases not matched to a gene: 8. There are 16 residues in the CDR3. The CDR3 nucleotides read TGTGCCAGCAGTGAACTTACAGGGGGCGCGGGTGAAAAACTGTTTTTT. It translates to CASSELTGGAGEKLFF.

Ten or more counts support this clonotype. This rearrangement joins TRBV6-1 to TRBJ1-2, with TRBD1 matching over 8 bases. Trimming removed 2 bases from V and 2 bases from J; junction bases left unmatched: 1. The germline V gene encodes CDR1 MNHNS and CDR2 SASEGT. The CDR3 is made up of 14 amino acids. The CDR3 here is CASSERQGNYGYTF. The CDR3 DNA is TGTGCCAGCAGTGAACGACAGGGGAACTATGGCTACACCTTC.

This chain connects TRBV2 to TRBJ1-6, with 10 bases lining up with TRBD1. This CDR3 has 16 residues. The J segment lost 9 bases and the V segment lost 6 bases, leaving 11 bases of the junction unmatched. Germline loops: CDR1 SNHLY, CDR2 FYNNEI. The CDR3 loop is CASSAHRDRGSSPLHF. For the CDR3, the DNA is TGTGCCAGCAGCGCCCACCGGGACAGGGGCAGTTCACCCCTCCACTTT. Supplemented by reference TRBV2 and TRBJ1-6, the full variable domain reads EPEVTQTPSHQVTQMGQEVILRCVPISNHLYFYWYRQILGQKVEFLVSFYNNEISEKSEIFDDQFSVERPDGSNFTLKIRSTKLEDSAMYFCASSAHRDRGSSPLHFGNGTRLTVT.

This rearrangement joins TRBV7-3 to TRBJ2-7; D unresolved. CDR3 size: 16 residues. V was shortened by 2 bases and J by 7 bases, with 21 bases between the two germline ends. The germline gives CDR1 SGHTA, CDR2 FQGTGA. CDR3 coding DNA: TGTGCCAGCAGCTTAGATGGAACTTTCACGATTCGGGAGCAGTACTTC. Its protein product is CASSLDGTFTIREQYF.

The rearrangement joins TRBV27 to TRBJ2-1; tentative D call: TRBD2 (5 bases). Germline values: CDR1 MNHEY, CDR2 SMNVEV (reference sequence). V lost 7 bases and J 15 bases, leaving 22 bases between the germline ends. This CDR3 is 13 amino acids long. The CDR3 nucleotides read TGTGCCAGCATGGCCAAGAGGACTCAGCGGATGTTCTTC. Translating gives CASMAKRTQRMFF.

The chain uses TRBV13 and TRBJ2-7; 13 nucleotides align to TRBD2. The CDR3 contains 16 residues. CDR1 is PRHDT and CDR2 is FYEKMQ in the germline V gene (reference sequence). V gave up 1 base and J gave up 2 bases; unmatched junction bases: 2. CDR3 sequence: CASSLELAGGTYEQYF. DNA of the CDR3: TGTGCCAGCAGCTTAGAACTAGCGGGGGGGACCTACGAGCAGTACTTC.

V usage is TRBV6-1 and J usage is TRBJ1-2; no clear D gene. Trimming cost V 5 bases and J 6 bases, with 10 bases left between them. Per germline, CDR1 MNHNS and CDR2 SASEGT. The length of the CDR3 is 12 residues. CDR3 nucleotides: TGTGCCAGCAGTTCTTATCTCGATGGCTACACCTTC. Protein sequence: CASSSYLDGYTF.

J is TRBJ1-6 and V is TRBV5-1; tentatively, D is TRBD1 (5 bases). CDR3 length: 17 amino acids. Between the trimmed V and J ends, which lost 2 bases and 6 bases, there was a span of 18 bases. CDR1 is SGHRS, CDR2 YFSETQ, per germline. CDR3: CASSFHVTGGLNSPLHF. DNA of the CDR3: TGCGCCAGCAGCTTCCACGTGACGGGGGGTCTTAATTCACCCCTCCACTTT.

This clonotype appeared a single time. The CDR3 region has the DNA TGTGCCAGCAGCCAGCCCACCGGGGAGCTGTTTTTT. This encodes CASSQPTGELFF. The chain has TRBV6-2 or TRBV6-3 and TRBJ2-2; D is unresolved. The germline CDR1 and CDR2 sequences are MNHEY and SVGEGT. The length of the CDR3 is 12 residues. Trimming took 6 bases from V and 4 from J, leaving 6 bases between them.

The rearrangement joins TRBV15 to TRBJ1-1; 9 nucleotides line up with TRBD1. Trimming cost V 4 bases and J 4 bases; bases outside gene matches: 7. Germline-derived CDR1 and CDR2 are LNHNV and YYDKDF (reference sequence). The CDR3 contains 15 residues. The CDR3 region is CATSTGTGLITEAFF. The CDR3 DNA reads TGTGCCACCAGCACCGGGACAGGGCTCATCACTGAAGCTTTCTTT.

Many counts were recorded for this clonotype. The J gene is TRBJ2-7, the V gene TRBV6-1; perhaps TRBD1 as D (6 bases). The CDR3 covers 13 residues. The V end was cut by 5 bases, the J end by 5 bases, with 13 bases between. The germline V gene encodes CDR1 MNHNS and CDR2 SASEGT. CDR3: CASSRDRSHEQYF. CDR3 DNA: TGTGCCAGCAGTCGAGACAGGAGCCACGAGCAGTACTTC.

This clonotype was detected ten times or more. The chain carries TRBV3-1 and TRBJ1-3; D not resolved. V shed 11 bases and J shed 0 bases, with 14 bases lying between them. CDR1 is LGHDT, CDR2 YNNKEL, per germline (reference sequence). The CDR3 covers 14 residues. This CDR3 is CAAQSRDSGNTIYF. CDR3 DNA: TGTGCCGCCCAGTCCAGAGACTCTGGAAACACCATATATTTT.

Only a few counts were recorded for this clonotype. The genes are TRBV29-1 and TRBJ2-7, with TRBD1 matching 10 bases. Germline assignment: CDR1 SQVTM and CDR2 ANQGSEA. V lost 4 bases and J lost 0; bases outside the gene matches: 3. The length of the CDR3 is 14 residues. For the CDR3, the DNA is TGCAGCGTTGCGGGGACAGGGGTCTCCTACGAGCAGTACTTC. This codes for CSVAGTGVSYEQYF.

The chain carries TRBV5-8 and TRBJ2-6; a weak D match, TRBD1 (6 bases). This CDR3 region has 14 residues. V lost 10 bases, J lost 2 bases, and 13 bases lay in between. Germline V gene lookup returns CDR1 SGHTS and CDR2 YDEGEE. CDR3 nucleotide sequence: TGTGCCGTGGCCACAGGGACTGGGGCCAACGTCCTGACTTTC. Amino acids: CAVATGTGANVLTF.

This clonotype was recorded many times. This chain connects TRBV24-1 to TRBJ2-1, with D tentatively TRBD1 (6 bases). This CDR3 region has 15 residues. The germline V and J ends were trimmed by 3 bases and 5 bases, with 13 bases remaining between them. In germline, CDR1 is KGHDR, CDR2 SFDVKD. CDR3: CATSDMGHRDNEQFF. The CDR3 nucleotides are TGTGCCACCAGTGATATGGGACATAGGGACAATGAGCAGTTCTTC.